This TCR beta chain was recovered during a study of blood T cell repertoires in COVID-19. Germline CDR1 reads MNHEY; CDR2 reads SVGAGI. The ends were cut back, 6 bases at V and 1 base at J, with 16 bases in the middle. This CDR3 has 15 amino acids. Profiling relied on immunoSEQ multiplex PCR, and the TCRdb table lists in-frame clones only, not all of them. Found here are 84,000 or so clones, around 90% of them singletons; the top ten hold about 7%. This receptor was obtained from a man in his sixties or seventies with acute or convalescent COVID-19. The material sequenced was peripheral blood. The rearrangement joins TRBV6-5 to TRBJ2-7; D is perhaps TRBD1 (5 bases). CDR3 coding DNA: TGTGCCAGCAGAGCTAATATTCAGGGATCCTACGAGCAGTACTTC. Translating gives CASRANIQGSYEQYF.